The 14 T cell receptor beta chains below were found in one sample sequenced in a study of blood T cells in healthy people across ages (dated by TCRdb to 2013 to 2016). The library was built by means of 5' RACE. Reads for this sample came from an Illumina HiSeq 2500. A second PCR of roughly 6 to 11 cycles was performed with a sample-barcoded 5' primer and a J-beta primer mix. TCRdb took the public reads, trimmed them with fastp at Q25, ran MiXCR for clone calling and kept in-frame beta chains. Each CDR3 protein appears once, grouped with its most common genes and DNA. Recorded for this sample are approximately 800,000 distinct CDR3 sequences; 56% of them occurred a single time. Together, the top ten hold around a quarter of the sample. The sample taken for sequencing was blood. The receptors were gathered from a man in his forties in good health.

The V and J genes are TRBV7-9 and TRBJ2-1; no clear D. The CDR3 runs 13 residues. Deletions cut 2 bases from V and 13 bases from J, with 15 bases between. Germline loops: CDR1 SEHNR, CDR2 FQNEAQ (reference sequence). The CDR3 DNA reads as TGTGCCAGCAGCTTAATGGAAATGGAGACCCAGTTCTTC. As protein: CASSLMEMETQFF.

This chain links TRBV7-2 with TRBJ1-2; TRBD1 aligns across 9 bases. The CDR3 loop spans 16 amino acids. J lost 4 bases, V lost 1 base, and 7 bases had no gene match. Per germline, CDR1 SGHTA and CDR2 FQGNSA. CDR3 nucleotides: TGTGCCAGCAGCTTAGGCACAGGGGGCGCGGGCTATGGCTACACCTTC. Its protein is CASSLGTGGAGYGYTF. Full variable domain (rest looked up from reference TRBV7-2 and TRBJ1-2): GAGVSQSPSNKVTEKGKDVELRCDPISGHTALYWYRQSLGQGLEFLIYFQGNSAPDKSGLPSDRFSAERTGGSVSTLTIQRTQQEDSAVYLCASSLGTGGAGYGYTFGSGTRLTVV.

The chain joins TRBV28 to TRBJ2-1; 7 nucleotides match TRBD1. Germline-derived CDR1 and CDR2 are MDHEN and SYDVKM. The CDR3 extends over 17 amino acids. With 6 bases clipped from V and 3 bases from J, the junction kept 14 bases outside the gene matches. CDR3: CASSSRSPGQYYNEQFF. DNA for the CDR3: TGTGCCAGCAGCTCCAGATCCCCGGGACAGTACTACAATGAGCAGTTCTTC.

V and J are TRBV10-3 and TRBJ2-6, with unresolved D. This CDR3 region has 16 residues. CDR1 and CDR2 from the germline V gene are ENHRY and SYGVKD. Between the trimmed V and J ends, which lost 6 bases and 1 base, there was a span of 13 bases. The CDR3 region has the DNA TGTGCCATCAGACCAGAAGTGGTGTCTGGGGCCAACGTCCTGACTTTC. As protein: CAIRPEVVSGANVLTF.

The chain couples TRBV29-1 to TRBJ2-3; 11 nucleotides match TRBD2. The V segment lost 5 bases and the J segment 4 bases; nucleotides outside the gene matches: 11. Germline values: CDR1 SQVTM, CDR2 ANQGSEA. CDR3 length: 16 residues. The CDR3 loop is CSVLTGLSGRADTQYF. CDR3 nucleotides: TGCAGCGTTTTGACAGGCCTTAGCGGGAGGGCAGATACGCAGTATTTT.

The chain has TRBV28 and TRBJ2-7; possible D gene TRBD2, 5 bases. This CDR3 is built from 14 residues. V dropped 4 bases and J dropped 2 bases, with 12 bases sitting between them. The germline gives CDR1 MDHEN, CDR2 SYDVKM. In DNA, the CDR3 is TGTGCCAGCAGTTCGTTGGACGGGACCTACGAGCAGTACTTC. Its translation: CASSSLDGTYEQYF. The variable domain in full, completed from reference TRBV28 and TRBJ2-7, reads DVKVTQSSRYLVKRTGEKVFLECVQDMDHENMFWYRQDPGLGLRLIYFSYDVKMKEKGDIPEGYSVSREKKERFSLILESASTNQTSMYLCASSSLDGTYEQYFGPGTRLTVT.

This chain connects TRBV7-3 to TRBJ2-7, with 11 bases matching TRBD1. V lost 6 bases, J lost 0 bases, and 16 bases stayed unmatched. From germline, CDR1 is SGHTA and CDR2 FQGTGA. This CDR3 contains 19 residues. CDR3 protein: CASRLRTGGPSLSSYEQYF. CDR3 DNA sequence: TGTGCCAGCAGACTCCGGACAGGGGGCCCCTCACTTAGCTCCTACGAGCAGTACTTC.

V gene TRBV7-2 combines with J gene TRBJ2-3; weak D call: TRBD1 (5 bases). The CDR3 runs to 12 residues. In germline, CDR1 is SGHTA, CDR2 FQGNSA. The V gene lost 5 bases and the J gene lost 11 bases, with 14 bases spanning the gap. The DNA of the CDR3 is TGTGCCAGCAGCCAAGACAGAAGTGAGCAGTATTTT. Its protein product is CASSQDRSEQYF. The variable domain in full, completed from reference TRBV7-2 and TRBJ2-3, reads GAGVSQSPSNKVTEKGKDVELRCDPISGHTALYWYRQSLGQGLEFLIYFQGNSAPDKSGLPSDRFSAERTGGSVSTLTIQRTQQEDSAVYLCASSQDRSEQYFGPGTRLTVL.

This clonotype was observed a handful of times. The junction shows a germline mismatch at one end, possibly a read error. The chain recombines TRBV5-8 with TRBJ2-1, with D possibly TRBD2 on 6 matching bases. CDR1 and CDR2 from the germline V gene are SGHTS and YDEGEE. This CDR3 is 15 amino acids long. In DNA, the CDR3 is TGTGTCAGCAGCTCCGAGGACGGAGGGATTGATGAGCAGTTCTTC. Encoded protein: CVSSSEDGGIDEQFF.

The genes are TRBV4-1 and TRBJ2-3, with TRBD2 as a possible D gene (5 bases). Trimming removed 0 bases at V and 1 base at J, with 17 bases between. This CDR3 has 18 residues. Germline CDR1 MGHRA, CDR2 YSYEKL. The DNA of the CDR3 is TGCGCCAGCAGCCAAGAGCGGCGTTTAGAGGGCCGCACAGATACGCAGTATTTT. This encodes CASSQERRLEGRTDTQYF.

This chain joins TRBV20-1 and TRBJ1-4; D uncertain. Trimming took off 5 bases at V and 8 bases at J, with 15 bases between the two ends. CDR1 is DFQATT and CDR2 is SNEGSKA in the germline V gene (reference sequence). The CDR3 length is 13 residues. DNA of the CDR3: TGCAGTGCTGAGCAGGTAGATTCGGAAAAACTGTTTTTT. Residues: CSAEQVDSEKLFF.

The chain links TRBV9 to TRBJ2-5; no definite D call. The germline CDR1 and CDR2 sequences are SGDLS and YYNGEE. V was cut by 1 base and J by 4 bases, with 11 bases left in between. The CDR3 contains 14 residues. The CDR3 DNA reads TGTGCCAGCAGCGTACAAGCGTACCGAGAGACCCAGTACTTC. Residues: CASSVQAYRETQYF.

This rearrangement joins TRBV5-6 to TRBJ1-2; the D gene is possibly TRBD1 (5 bases). The CDR3 sequence is 16 residues long. Looked up from germline, CDR1 is SGHDT and CDR2 is YYEEEE. V dropped 0 bases and J dropped 1 base, with 13 bases sitting between them. CDR3 protein: CASSLGQNSYNYGYTF. The CDR3 nucleotides are TGTGCCAGCAGCTTGGGACAGAATTCCTATAACTATGGCTACACCTTC.

This chain joins TRBV21-1 and TRBJ1-5; whether TRBD1, the table's D call, matches the DNA was not checked. TRBV21-1 is a pseudogene locus. CDR3 size: 14 residues. In DNA form, the CDR3 reads TGTGCGACCCTACGGGGGAGAAGGGATCAGCCCCAGCATTTT. This encodes CATLRGRRDQPQHF.